The 19 T cell receptor beta chains below come from one sample, sequenced in a study of neurological immune-mediated disorders. TCRdb itself ran the 5' RACE reads through MiXCR, one entry per CDR3 protein. Here the sample spans 50,000 to 75,000 distinct CDR3 sequences, approximately 3.7% being singletons. The source material was PBMCs. These receptors were taken from a man between 45 and 60 years old with multiple sclerosis.

This clonotype was detected many times. The chain employs TRBV25-1 and TRBJ1-2; perhaps TRBD1 as D (6 bases). The ends were cut back, 5 bases at V and 3 bases at J, with 10 bases in the middle. CDR1 is MGHDK and CDR2 is SYGVNS in the germline V gene. This CDR3 contains 13 residues. CDR3 sequence: CASSLWTDYGYTF. In DNA, the CDR3 is TGTGCCAGCAGTCTCTGGACAGACTATGGCTACACCTTC.

This clonotype occurred many times. The chain carries TRBV20-1 and TRBJ2-4, with TRBD1 as a possible D gene (6 bases). CDR3 length equals 16 residues. V was clipped by 1 base and J by 0 bases, with 13 bases between them. Per the germline V gene, CDR1 is DFQATT and CDR2 is SNEGSKA (reference sequence). The CDR3 DNA sequence: TGCAGTGCTAGAGCCTACAGGGTTCTAGCCAAAAACATTCAGTACTTC. Translating gives CSARAYRVLAKNIQYF.

There are many counts of this clonotype. This chain links TRBV7-6 with TRBJ2-7; 7 bases are a match to TRBD1. The germline V gene has CDR1 SGHVS and CDR2 FNYEAQ. V was clipped by 5 bases and J by 5 bases; unmatched bases: 9. The CDR3 is 14 residues long. Written as DNA, the CDR3 is TGTGCCAGCAGCACAGAGGGGACAGCCCACGAGCAGTACTTC. Its translation is CASSTEGTAHEQYF.

A note on this clonotype: A much larger clone lies one base from this, so it may be a read error. V and J are TRBV5-4 and TRBJ2-3; D remains unclear. Between the trimmed V and J ends, which lost 1 base and 2 bases, there was a span of 8 bases. The CDR3 is 14 residues long. The germline V gene has CDR1 SGHNT and CDR2 YYREEE (reference sequence). The CDR3 reads CASSLRKYTDTQYF. CDR3 sequence (DNA): TGTGCCAGCAGCTTGCGGAAGTACACAGATACGCAGTATTTT.

This clonotype occurred many times. The chain uses TRBV12-3 or TRBV12-4 and TRBJ2-6; TRBD1 might be the D (5 bases). The CDR3 contains 14 residues. With 6 bases removed from V and 0 bases from J, the gap between germline ends came to 6 bases. CDR3 coding DNA: TGTGCCAGCAGAACAGGCTCTGGGGCCAACGTCCTGACTTTC. Translating it yields CASRTGSGANVLTF.

This clonotype was detected many times. Here the CDR3 DNA reads TGCAGTGCTAGGAAGGGGACGAACACCGGGGAGCTGTTTTTT. This codes for CSARKGTNTGELFF. The V gene is TRBV20-1, the J gene TRBJ2-2, with D perhaps TRBD1 (5 bases). The V and J ends lost 3 bases and 0 bases respectively, with 8 bases between them. The CDR3 is made up of 14 amino acids. CDR1 and CDR2 (germline): DFQATT, SNEGSKA (reference sequence).

This clonotype has ten or more counts. The gene calls are TRBV6-5 and TRBJ2-3; TRBD1 matches at 7 bases. The length of the CDR3 is 17 residues. The V gene end was trimmed by 2 bases and the J gene end by 3 bases; junction bases not matched to a gene: 11. Germline CDR1 is MNHEY and CDR2 is SVGAGI. CDR3: CASSYRRQGGLTDTQYF. CDR3 nucleotides: TGTGCCAGCAGTTACCGGCGACAGGGCGGGTTGACAGATACGCAGTATTTT.

Of note for this clonotype: One end of the junction does not line up with germline, which may come from a read error. This chain links TRBV6-5 with TRBJ2-7, with D tentatively TRBD2 (6 bases). Germline loops: CDR1 MNHEY, CDR2 SVGAGI. The CDR3 totals 15 residues. The CDR3 DNA reads TGTGCCAGCAGTTACCCGGGGGACCGCTCCGACGAGCAGTACTTC. Translated: CASSYPGDRSDEQYF.

This clonotype was recorded many times. V gene TRBV24-1 combines with J gene TRBJ2-1, with 8 bases fitting TRBD2. The CDR3 spans 15 residues. V shed 3 bases and J 3 bases; nucleotides not matched to a gene: 3. Per the germline V gene, CDR1 is KGHDR and CDR2 is SFDVKD. This chain's CDR3 is CATSDRSGGYNEQFF. The CDR3, as DNA: TGTGCCACCAGTGATAGGAGCGGGGGCTACAATGAGCAGTTCTTC.

This clonotype was seen ten or more times. This sequence joins TRBV4-1 and TRBJ2-3, with 12 positions matching TRBD1. The V gene's germline CDR1 is MGHRA and CDR2 YSYEKL. The CDR3 runs 14 residues. V trimming: 4 bases; J trimming: 5 bases; junction bases outside the gene matches: 1. The chain's CDR3 is CASSRDRGLDTQYF. The CDR3 region has the DNA TGCGCCAGCAGCCGGGACAGGGGGCTAGATACGCAGTATTTT.

The chain is built from TRBV6-2 or TRBV6-3 and TRBJ2-1, with D hard to call. The CDR3 length is 14 residues. Trimming removed 7 bases from V and 8 bases from J, with 18 bases in between. The germline CDR1 and CDR2 sequences are MNHEY and SVGEGT. The CDR3 spells CASTPGLGIDEQFF. The CDR3 DNA is TGTGCCAGCACCCCTGGGCTAGGGATTGATGAGCAGTTCTTC.

At least ten counts were recorded for this clonotype. The chain uses TRBV7-2 and TRBJ2-7; D gene ambiguous. There are 11 residues in the CDR3. Germline V gene lookup returns CDR1 SGHTA and CDR2 FQGNSA. Trimming removed 1 base from V and 11 bases from J, with 9 bases in between. CDR3 in amino acids: CASSLDEVEYF. The CDR3 region has the DNA TGTGCCAGCAGCTTAGACGAGGTCGAGTACTTC.

This clonotype was seen ten or more times. The genes are TRBV7-8 and TRBJ1-1; 8 bases fit TRBD1. In germline, CDR1 is SGHVS, CDR2 FQNEAQ. V was clipped by 5 bases and J by 1 base; unmatched bases: 0. This CDR3 is 13 amino acids long. This CDR3 reads CASSDRGNTEAFF. The CDR3 DNA is TGTGCCAGCAGCGACAGGGGGAACACTGAAGCTTTCTTT. Variable domain in full (rest from reference TRBV7-8 and TRBJ1-1): GAGVSQSPRYKVAKRGQDVALRCDPISGHVSLFWYQQALGQGPEFLTYFQNEAQLDKSGLPSDRFFAERPEGSVSTLKIQRTQQEDSAVYLCASSDRGNTEAFFGQGTRLTVV.

This clonotype was counted at least ten times. The chain joins TRBV5-1 to TRBJ2-3, with D unresolved. The CDR3 is 17 residues long. V was cut by 0 bases and J by 1 base, with 15 bases left in between. CDR1 SGHRS and CDR2 YFSETQ come from the germline V gene. The CDR3 bases are TGCGCCAGCAGCTTGGATGGCTCGGGCCCCCGCACAGATACGCAGTATTTT. Translated: CASSLDGSGPRTDTQYF.

This clonotype has a count of ten or more. The chain carries TRBV5-6 and TRBJ2-5; no clear D gene. Trimming removed 0 bases at V and 5 bases at J, with 8 bases between. The germline V gene encodes CDR1 SGHDT and CDR2 YYEEEE. This CDR3 contains 13 residues. The DNA of the CDR3 is TGTGCCAGCAGCTTGGTGGGATCGGAGACCCAGTACTTC. This translates into CASSLVGSETQYF.

There are a few counts of this clonotype. CDR3 loop: CASSLLAGGPDTQYF. The CDR3 nucleotides read TGTGCCAGCAGTTTGCTAGCGGGGGGGCCAGATACGCAGTATTTT. J is TRBJ2-3 and V is TRBV28; 12 bases are a match to TRBD2. Per germline, CDR1 MDHEN and CDR2 SYDVKM. The CDR3 consists of 15 residues. Germline trimming cut 3 bases from V and 4 bases from J; bases unmatched to any gene: 2.

This clonotype was counted ten times or more. This sequence joins TRBV4-2 and TRBJ2-1; TRBD2 aligns across 10 bases. The ends lost 4 bases at V and 5 bases at J; junction bases unmatched: 8. Germline CDR1 and CDR2: LGHNA and YNFKEQ. The CDR3 is 16 residues long. The CDR3 DNA reads TGTGCCAGCAGCCCGCTAGCGGGGGCCCCAAACAATGAGCAGTTCTTC. Encoded protein: CASSPLAGAPNNEQFF.

This clonotype was observed at least ten times. The chain couples TRBV20-1 to TRBJ1-6, with a tentative D call TRBD1 (5 bases). From germline, CDR1 is DFQATT and CDR2 SNEGSKA (reference sequence). V lost 5 bases and J 5 bases, leaving 16 bases between the germline ends. The CDR3 spans 15 residues. CDR3 in amino acids: CSAFPWGFNNSPLHF. CDR3 bases: TGCAGTGCTTTCCCGTGGGGGTTTAATAATTCACCCCTCCACTTT.

This clonotype was seen many times. The chain uses TRBV27 and TRBJ2-1; 7 nucleotides match TRBD1. V lost 1 base to trimming and J lost 3 bases; unmatched junction nucleotides: 9. The germline CDR1 and CDR2 sequences are MNHEY and SMNVEV (reference sequence). The CDR3 loop spans 17 amino acids. As DNA, the CDR3 is TGTGCCAGCAGTTTATATCCCTCCCGGGACAGCTACAATGAGCAGTTCTTC. It codes for CASSLYPSRDSYNEQFF.